This T cell receptor (beta chain) was identified in a study of T cells after yellow fever vaccination. With V trimmed by 7 bases and J by 7 bases, 4 bases remained unmatched. This CDR3 has 12 amino acids. CDR1 MNHEY and CDR2 SVGEGT come from the germline V gene. Each CDR3 protein is one row after TCRdb ran MiXCR on the 5' RACE reads. The sample contains 400,000 or so distinct CDR3 sequences, around 10% of which appear only once. The gene calls are TRBV6-2 or TRBV6-3 and TRBJ2-1; 7 nucleotides align to TRBD1. This specimen was PBMCs, taken on the day of the first yellow fever vaccination. This sequence was found in a man between 18 and 35 years old who received the YFV17D yellow fever vaccine. CDR3 nucleotide sequence: TGTGCCAGCACAGCCAGGGGGAATGAGCAGTTCTTC. It codes for CASTARGNEQFF.